A selection of T cell receptor beta chains follows, all from one sample in a study of cytomegalovirus exposure and HLA in healthy donors. This table comes from immunoSEQ multiplex PCR, and its TCRdb copy is limited to in-frame clones, with some not included. The top ten clones hold about 4.4% of a sample with around 140,000 clones, 80% of them seen once. Sequences were obtained from PBMCs. Every receptor here comes from a man in his forties in good health and CMV-seronegative. Both conserved end residues are part of each CDR3. The order of the fields is V gene, clone size, D gene, J gene, CDR3 DNA, CDR3 protein. A D gene is named only where the DNA matches it firmly. The listing skips clone size in some rows; elsewhere it reads once, few, many or a size class.

TRBV14,.,.,TRBJ2-7,TGTGCCAGCAGCCAAAATAGCGAAGGGAACGAGCAGTACTTC,CASSQNSEGNEQYF
TRBV5-1,once,TRBD1,TRBJ1-2,TGCGCCAGCAGCCCCAGACAGGGGTGGATCTATGGCTACACCTTC,CASSPRQGWIYGYTF
TRBV27,.,TRBD2,TRBJ2-1,TGTGCCAGCAGTCCCCCGCGCCTAGCGGGGTCCCCCAATGAGCAGTTCTTC,CASSPPRLAGSPNEQFF
TRBV28,once,TRBD1,TRBJ1-6,TGTGCCAGCAGTTTGGGTCGGACAGGTTTCCTTAGGGTTTCACCCCTCCACTTT,CASSLGRTGFLRVSPLHF
TRBV4-2,.,TRBD2,TRBJ2-7,TGTGCCAGCAGCCAAGAGAGGAGCGGGGCCTACGAGCAGTACTTC,CASSQERSGAYEQYF
TRBV7-2,.,.,TRBJ2-1,TGTGCCAGCACCCCGGGCAGGGGAGGGAATGAGCAGTTCTTC,CASTPGRGGNEQFF
TRBV7-9,.,TRBD1,TRBJ1-6,TGTGCCAGCACCAAGGACAGGGGTGGATCACCCCTCCACTTT,CASTKDRGGSPLHF
TRBV7-2,few,.,TRBJ1-4,TGTGCCAGCAGCTCAGGAGGTTGGGAAAAACTGTTTTTT,CASSSGGWEKLFF
TRBV5-1,.,.,TRBJ2-4,TGCGCCAGCAGCTTGGCCGGGACATATCTAGCCAAAAACATTCAGTACTTC,CASSLAGTYLAKNIQYF
TRBV9,.,.,TRBJ1-3,TGTGCCAGCAGCGTAGAACAGGCTGGAAACACCATATATTTT,CASSVEQAGNTIYF
TRBV19,.,TRBD1,TRBJ2-3,TGTGCCAGTAGCCTACCCCCTGGACAGGGGCCAGATACGCAGTATTTT,CASSLPPGQGPDTQYF
TRBV6-5,.,TRBD1,TRBJ2-1,TGTGCCAGCAGTCGACAGGGAAATCGAAATGAGCAGTTCTTC,CASSRQGNRNEQFF
TRBV5-4,.,TRBD1,TRBJ1-2,TGTGCCACTCATACCGGACAGGGAAACTATGGCTACACCTTC,CATHTGQGNYGYTF
TRBV2,once,TRBD1,TRBJ1-4,TGTGCCAGCGGCCTGACAGGGCCGAGTGAAAAACTGTTTTTT,CASGLTGPSEKLFF
TRBV5-1,.,TRBD1,TRBJ1-4,TGCGCCAGCAGCTTTACAGGGGGGAATTTTGAAAAACTGTTTTTT,CASSFTGGNFEKLFF
TRBV7-2,.,TRBD1,TRBJ2-7,TGTGCCAGCAGCTCCGAACCGGGACAGGGTTACGAGCAGTACTTC,CASSSEPGQGYEQYF
TRBV6-1,.,TRBD1,TRBJ2-1,TGTGCCAGCAACAGGGGTAACTACAATGAGCAGTTCTTC,CASNRGNYNEQFF
TRBV7-2,once,.,TRBJ2-3,TGTGCCAGCAGCTTAGACGGCAGGGGCCTAGGAGGTACGCAGTATTTT,CASSLDGRGLGGTQYF
TRBV19,.,TRBD2,TRBJ2-3,TGTGCCAGTAGTATTCCCGAGTCTAGCGGGGAGACAGATACGCAGTATTTT,CASSIPESSGETDTQYF
TRBV5-4,.,TRBD1,TRBJ2-5,TGTGCCAGCAGCCAGAAGACAGGGAAGGAGACCCAGTACTTC,CASSQKTGKETQYF
TRBV6-5,.,.,TRBJ2-3,TGTGCCAGCAAACCGGGACTCAGCACAGATACGCAGTATTTT,CASKPGLSTDTQYF
TRBV7-2,few,.,TRBJ1-1,TGTGCCAGCAGCATACAGGGTAGACAGAACACTGAAGCTTTCTTT,CASSIQGRQNTEAFF
TRBV4-1,.,TRBD1,TRBJ1-5,TGCGCCAGCAGCCAAGATCCGGGACAGGGGCCCTCGGCCCAGCATTTT,CASSQDPGQGPSAQHF
TRBV28,.,TRBD1,TRBJ2-7,TGTGCCAGCTCGAGACAGGGGATCTACGAGCAGTACTTC,CASSRQGIYEQYF
TRBV11-2,once,TRBD2,TRBJ2-1,TGTGCCAGCAGCTTACAGCGGGGGGGCTTTGAGCAGTTCTTC,CASSLQRGGFEQFF
TRBV10-2,few,.,TRBJ2-7,TGCGCCAGCTCAGAAGGAGGGGAGCAGTACTTC,CASSEGGEQYF
TRBV2,.,.,TRBJ1-4,TGTGCCAGCAGCTTCCTAGAGGGATCCCGGAATGAAAAACTGTTTTTT,CASSFLEGSRNEKLFF
TRBV6-5,.,TRBD1,TRBJ1-1,TGTGCCAGCAGTTTCGACAGGGTGGCTGAAGCTTTCTTT,CASSFDRVAEAFF
TRBV11-2,.,.,TRBJ1-5,TGTGCCAGCAGCCAAAGAGGGTTGTCGCCCCAGCATTTT,CASSQRGLSPQHF
TRBV9,.,.,TRBJ2-2,TGTGCCAGCAGCGTACAGGGTGCCGGGGAGCTGTTTTTT,CASSVQGAGELFF
TRBV25-1,.,.,TRBJ2-1,TGTGCCAGCAGTGAGGCTAGGGGCAATGAGCAGTTCTTC,CASSEARGNEQFF
TRBV18,.,.,TRBJ1-1,TGTGCCAGCTCACCATGGGAGGAAATGAACACTGAAGCTTTCTTT,CASSPWEEMNTEAFF
TRBV29-1,.,.,TRBJ2-5,TGCAGCGTTTTCGGAGGAATAGGGACCCAGTACTTC,CSVFGGIGTQYF
TRBV6-1,.,.,TRBJ2-3,TGTGCCAGCAGTGAAGTGGTGGGGCAAGCAGATACGCAGTATTTT,CASSEVVGQADTQYF
TRBV9,.,.,TRBJ1-1,TGTGCCAGCAGCCTGCGGATGAACACTGAAGCTTTCTTT,CASSLRMNTEAFF
TRBV11-2,.,TRBD2,TRBJ2-5,TGTGCCAGCAGCTTAGACGGGACTAGCGGAGAGACCCAGTACTTC,CASSLDGTSGETQYF
TRBV30,once,.,TRBJ2-3,TGTGCCTGGAGTGTCTTGAGGAGCGGGTGGAACCGCACAGATACGCAGTATTTT,CAWSVLRSGWNRTDTQYF
TRBV19,.,.,TRBJ1-2,TGTGCCAGTAGACCCCGACAGACCTTGTATGGCTACACCTTC,CASRPRQTLYGYTF
TRBV5-4,.,TRBD1,TRBJ2-1,TGTGCCAGCAGAAGGACAGGGGGTTCCTACAATGAGCAGTTCTTC,CASRRTGGSYNEQFF
TRBV11-2,.,.,TRBJ2-6,TGTGCCAGCAGCTCGGGGGACTCTGGGGCCAACGTCCTGACTTTC,CASSSGDSGANVLTF
TRBV7-7,.,.,TRBJ2-2,TGTGCTAGCAGCCCCAGCGTAGGCGGGGAGCTGTTTTTT,CASSPSVGGELFF
TRBV28,once,TRBD1,TRBJ2-1,TGTGCCAGCAGTTTCCCAGGGGGCCCGGATGAGCAGTTCTTC,CASSFPGGPDEQFF
TRBV6-6,.,TRBD1,TRBJ1-5,TGTGCCAGCAGTTACGGACAGGGGGTGGATCAGCCCCAGCATTTT,CASSYGQGVDQPQHF
TRBV11-3,.,.,TRBJ1-1,TGTGCCAGCAGCTTAGGAGGGTTCGGCACTGAAGCTTTCTTT,CASSLGGFGTEAFF
TRBV19,.,.,TRBJ2-4,TGTGCCAGTAGTCCTAAACAGGGCCCCAAAAACATTCAGTACTTC,CASSPKQGPKNIQYF
TRBV30,.,TRBD1,TRBJ1-5,TGTGCCTGGAGGTTCAGGGGGGGCAATCAGCCCCAGCATTTT,CAWRFRGGNQPQHF
TRBV6-1,.,TRBD1,TRBJ1-1,TGTGCCAGCAGCACCGGGACAGGACAAACTGAAGCTTTCTTT,CASSTGTGQTEAFF
TRBV19,.,.,TRBJ1-5,TGTGCCAGTAATGGAAGGAGGGGCAATCAGCCCCAGCATTTT,CASNGRRGNQPQHF
TRBV4-3,.,TRBD1,TRBJ1-2,TGCGCCAGCAGCCAAACCCCCCATGGACAGGGGTTTAACTATGGCTACACCTTC,CASSQTPHGQGFNYGYTF
TRBV12-5,.,TRBD2,TRBJ2-1,TGTGCTAGTGGCCCCAACTTTGCGGGGGGGCCAAATGAGCAGTTCTTC,CASGPNFAGGPNEQFF
TRBV7-2,.,TRBD2,TRBJ2-7,TGTGCCAGCAGCGCGGGACTAGCGGGGGGGCTTGAGCAGTACTTC,CASSAGLAGGLEQYF
TRBV29-1,.,TRBD2,TRBJ2-5,TGCAGCGTTTGGAGCGGGGGGGCCCAAGAGACCCAGTACTTC,CSVWSGGAQETQYF
TRBV19,.,.,TRBJ1-3,TGTGCCAGTAGTAAGACAGTTATCAGCTCTGGAAACACCATATATTTT,CASSKTVISSGNTIYF